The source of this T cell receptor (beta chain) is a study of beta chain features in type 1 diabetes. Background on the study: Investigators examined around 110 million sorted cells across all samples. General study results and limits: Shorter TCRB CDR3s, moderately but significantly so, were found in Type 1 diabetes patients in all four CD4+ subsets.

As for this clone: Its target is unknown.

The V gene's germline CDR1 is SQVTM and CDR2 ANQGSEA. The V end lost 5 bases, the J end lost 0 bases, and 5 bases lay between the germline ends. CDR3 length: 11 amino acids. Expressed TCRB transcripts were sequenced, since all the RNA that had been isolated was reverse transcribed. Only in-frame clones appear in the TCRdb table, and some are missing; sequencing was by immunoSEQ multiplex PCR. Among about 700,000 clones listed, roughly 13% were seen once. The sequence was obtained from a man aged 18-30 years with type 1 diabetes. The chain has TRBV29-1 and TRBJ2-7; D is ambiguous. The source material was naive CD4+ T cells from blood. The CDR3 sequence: CSVLLSYEQYF. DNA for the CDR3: TGCAGCGTTTTACTCTCCTACGAGCAGTACTTC.